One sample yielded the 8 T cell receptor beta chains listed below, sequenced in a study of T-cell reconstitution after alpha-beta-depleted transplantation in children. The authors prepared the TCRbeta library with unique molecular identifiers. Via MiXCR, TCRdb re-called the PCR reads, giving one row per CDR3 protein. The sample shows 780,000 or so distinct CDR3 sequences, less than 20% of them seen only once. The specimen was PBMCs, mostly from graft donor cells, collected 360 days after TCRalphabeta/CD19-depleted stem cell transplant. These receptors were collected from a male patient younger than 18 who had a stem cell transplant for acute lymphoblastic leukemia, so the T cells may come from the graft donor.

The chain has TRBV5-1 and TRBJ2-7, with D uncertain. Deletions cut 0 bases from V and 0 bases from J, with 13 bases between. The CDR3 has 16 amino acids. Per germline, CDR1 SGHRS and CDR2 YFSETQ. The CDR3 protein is CASSLDANFLSYEQYF. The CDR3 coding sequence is TGCGCCAGCAGCTTGGATGCTAACTTCCTCTCCTACGAGCAGTACTTC.

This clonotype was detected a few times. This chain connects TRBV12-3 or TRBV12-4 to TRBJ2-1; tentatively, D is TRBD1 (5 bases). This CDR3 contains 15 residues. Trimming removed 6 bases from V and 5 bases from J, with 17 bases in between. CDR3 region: CASSRALRPHNEQFF. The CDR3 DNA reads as TGTGCCAGCAGCAGGGCGTTGCGTCCCCACAATGAGCAGTTCTTC.

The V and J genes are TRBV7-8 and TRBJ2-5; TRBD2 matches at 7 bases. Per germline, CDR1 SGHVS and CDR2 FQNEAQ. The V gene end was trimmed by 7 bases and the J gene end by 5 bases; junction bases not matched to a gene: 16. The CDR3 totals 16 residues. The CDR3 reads CASTDPLRGRGETQYF. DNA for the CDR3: TGTGCCAGCACCGATCCCCTCCGCGGGAGAGGGGAGACCCAGTACTTC.

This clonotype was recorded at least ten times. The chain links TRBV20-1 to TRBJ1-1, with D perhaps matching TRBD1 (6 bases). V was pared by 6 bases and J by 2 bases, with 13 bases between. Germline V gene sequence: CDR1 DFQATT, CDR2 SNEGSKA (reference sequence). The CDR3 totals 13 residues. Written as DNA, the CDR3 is TGCAGTGCCCATGGGACACCAAACACTGAAGCTTTCTTT. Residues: CSAHGTPNTEAFF.

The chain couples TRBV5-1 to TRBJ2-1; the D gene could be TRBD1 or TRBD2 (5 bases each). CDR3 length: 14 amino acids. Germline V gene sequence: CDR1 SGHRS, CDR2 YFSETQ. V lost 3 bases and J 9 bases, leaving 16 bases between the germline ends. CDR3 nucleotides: TGCGCCAGCAGCTGGGGACCCACCGGCGGTGAGCAGTTCTTC. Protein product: CASSWGPTGGEQFF. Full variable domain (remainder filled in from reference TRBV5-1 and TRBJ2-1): KAGVTQTPRYLIKTRGQQVTLSCSPISGHRSVSWYQQTPGQGLQFLFEYFSETQRNKGNFPGRFSGRQFSNSRSEMNVSTLELGDSALYLCASSWGPTGGEQFFGPGTRLTVL.

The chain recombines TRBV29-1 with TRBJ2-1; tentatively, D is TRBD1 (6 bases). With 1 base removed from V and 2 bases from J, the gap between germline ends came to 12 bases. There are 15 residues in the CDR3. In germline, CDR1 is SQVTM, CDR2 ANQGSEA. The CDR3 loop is CSVEGVGQAYNEQFF. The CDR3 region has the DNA TGCAGCGTTGAAGGGGTGGGACAAGCCTACAATGAGCAGTTCTTC.

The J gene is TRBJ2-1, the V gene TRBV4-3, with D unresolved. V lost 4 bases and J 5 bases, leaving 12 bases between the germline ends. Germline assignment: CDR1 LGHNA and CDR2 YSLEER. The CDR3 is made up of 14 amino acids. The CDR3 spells CASSLSPSDNEQFF. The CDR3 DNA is TGCGCCAGCAGCCTCTCCCCCTCGGACAATGAGCAGTTCTTC.

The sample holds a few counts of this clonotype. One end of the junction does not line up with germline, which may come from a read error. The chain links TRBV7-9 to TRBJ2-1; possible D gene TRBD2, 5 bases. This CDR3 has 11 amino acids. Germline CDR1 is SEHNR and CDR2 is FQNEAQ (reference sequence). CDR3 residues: CASSLSVGKGF. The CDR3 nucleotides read TGTGCCAGCAGCTTATCAGTCGGGAAGGGATTC. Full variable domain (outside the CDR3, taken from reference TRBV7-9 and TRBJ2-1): DTGVSQNPRHKITKRGQNVTFRCDPISEHNRLYWYRQTLGQGPEFLTYFQNEAQLEKSRLLSDRFSAERPKGSFSTLEIQRTEQGDSAMYLCASSLSVGKGFGPGTRLTVL.